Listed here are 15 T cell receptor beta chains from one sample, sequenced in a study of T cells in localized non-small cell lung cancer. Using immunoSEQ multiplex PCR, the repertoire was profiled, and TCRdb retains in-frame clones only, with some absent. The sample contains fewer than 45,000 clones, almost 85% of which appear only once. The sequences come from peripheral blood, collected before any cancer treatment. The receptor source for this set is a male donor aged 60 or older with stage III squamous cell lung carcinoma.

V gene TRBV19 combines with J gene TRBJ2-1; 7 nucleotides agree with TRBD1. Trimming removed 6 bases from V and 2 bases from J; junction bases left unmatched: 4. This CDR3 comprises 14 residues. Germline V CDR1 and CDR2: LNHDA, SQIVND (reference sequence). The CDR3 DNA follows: TGTGCCAGTAGCAAGGGGGCAACCTACAATGAGCAGTTCTTC. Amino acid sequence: CASSKGATYNEQFF.

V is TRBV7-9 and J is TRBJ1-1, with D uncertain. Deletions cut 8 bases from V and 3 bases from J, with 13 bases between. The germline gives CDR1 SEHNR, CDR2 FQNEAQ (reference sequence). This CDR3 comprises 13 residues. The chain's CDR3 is CASLEGSDTEAFF. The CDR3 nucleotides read TGTGCCAGCCTCGAAGGGTCGGACACTGAAGCTTTCTTT.

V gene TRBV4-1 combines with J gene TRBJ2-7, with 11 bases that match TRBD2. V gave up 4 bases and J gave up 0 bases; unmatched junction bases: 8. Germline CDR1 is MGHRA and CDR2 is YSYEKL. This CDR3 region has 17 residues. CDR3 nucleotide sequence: TGCGCCAGCAGCCGGATAGGACTAGCGGGTGTCTCCTACGAGCAGTACTTC. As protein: CASSRIGLAGVSYEQYF.

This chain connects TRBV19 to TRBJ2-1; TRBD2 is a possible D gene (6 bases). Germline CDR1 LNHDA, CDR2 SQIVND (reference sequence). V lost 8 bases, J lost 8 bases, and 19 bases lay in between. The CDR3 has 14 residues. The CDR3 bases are TGTGCCAGTCGGGTTGCGGGAATCAAGGATGAGCAGTTCTTC. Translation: CASRVAGIKDEQFF.

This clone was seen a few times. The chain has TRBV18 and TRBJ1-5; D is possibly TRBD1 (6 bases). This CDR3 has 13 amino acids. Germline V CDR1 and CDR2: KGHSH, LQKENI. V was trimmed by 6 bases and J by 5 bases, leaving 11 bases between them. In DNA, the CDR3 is TGTGCCAGCTCCCAGGGGCTTGATCAGCCCCAGCATTTT. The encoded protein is CASSQGLDQPQHF.

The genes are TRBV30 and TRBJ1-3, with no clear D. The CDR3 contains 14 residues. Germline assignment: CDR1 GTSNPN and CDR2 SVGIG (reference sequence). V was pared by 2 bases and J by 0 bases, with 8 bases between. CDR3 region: CAWSKTSSGNTIYF. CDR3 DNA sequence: TGTGCCTGGAGTAAGACATCCTCTGGAAACACCATATATTTT.

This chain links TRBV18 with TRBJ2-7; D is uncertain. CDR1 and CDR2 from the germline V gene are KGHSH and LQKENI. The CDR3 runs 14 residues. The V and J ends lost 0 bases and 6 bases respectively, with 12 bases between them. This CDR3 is CASSPPNQIGEQYF. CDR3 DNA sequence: TGTGCCAGCTCACCACCTAACCAGATAGGCGAGCAGTACTTC.

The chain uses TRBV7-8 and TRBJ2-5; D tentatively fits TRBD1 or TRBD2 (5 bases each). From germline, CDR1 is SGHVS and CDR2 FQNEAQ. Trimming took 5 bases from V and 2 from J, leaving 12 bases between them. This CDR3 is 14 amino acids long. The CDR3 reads CASSKRDRQETQYF. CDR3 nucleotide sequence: TGTGCCAGCAGCAAACGGGACCGACAAGAGACCCAGTACTTC.

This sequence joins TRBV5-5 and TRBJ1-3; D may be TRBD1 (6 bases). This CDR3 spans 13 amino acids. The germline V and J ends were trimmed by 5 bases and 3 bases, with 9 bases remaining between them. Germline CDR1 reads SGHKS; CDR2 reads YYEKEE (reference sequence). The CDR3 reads CASSGRGGNTIYF. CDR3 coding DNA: TGTGCCAGCAGTGGCAGGGGTGGAAACACCATATATTTT. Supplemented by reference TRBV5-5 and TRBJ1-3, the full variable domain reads DAGVTQSPTHLIKTRGQQVTLRCSPISGHKSVSWYQQVLGQGPQFIFQYYEKEERGRGNFPDRFSARQFPNYSSELNVNALLLGDSALYLCASSGRGGNTIYFGEGSWLTVV.

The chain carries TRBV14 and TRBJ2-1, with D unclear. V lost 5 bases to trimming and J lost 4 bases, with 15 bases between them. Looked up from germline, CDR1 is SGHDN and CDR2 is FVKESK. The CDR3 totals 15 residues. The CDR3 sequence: CASSFLVAVYNEQFF. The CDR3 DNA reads TGTGCCAGCAGCTTTCTGGTGGCAGTTTACAATGAGCAGTTCTTC. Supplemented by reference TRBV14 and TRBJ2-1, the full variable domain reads EAGVTQFPSHSVIEKGQTVTLRCDPISGHDNLYWYRRVMGKEIKFLLHFVKESKQDESGMPNNRFLAERTGGTYSTLKVQPAELEDSGVYFCASSFLVAVYNEQFFGPGTRLTVL.

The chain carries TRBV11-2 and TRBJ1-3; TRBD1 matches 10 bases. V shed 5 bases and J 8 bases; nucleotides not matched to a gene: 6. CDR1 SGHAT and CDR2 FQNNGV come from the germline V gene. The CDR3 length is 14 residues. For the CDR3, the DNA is TGTGCCAGCAGCCCCGGGACAGGGGAACACACCATATATTTT. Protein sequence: CASSPGTGEHTIYF.

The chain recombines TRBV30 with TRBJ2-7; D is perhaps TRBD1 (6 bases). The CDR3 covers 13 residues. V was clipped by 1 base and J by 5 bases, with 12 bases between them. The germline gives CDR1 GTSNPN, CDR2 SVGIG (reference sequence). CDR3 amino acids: CAWSAPGTHEQYF. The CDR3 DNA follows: TGTGCCTGGAGTGCTCCCGGGACACACGAGCAGTACTTC.

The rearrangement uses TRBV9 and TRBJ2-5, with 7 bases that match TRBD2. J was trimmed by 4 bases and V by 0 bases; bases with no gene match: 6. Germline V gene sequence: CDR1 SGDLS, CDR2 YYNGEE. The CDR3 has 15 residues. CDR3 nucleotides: TGTGCCAGCAGCGTAGATGCGGGGGAAGGAGAGACCCAGTACTTC. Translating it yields CASSVDAGEGETQYF.

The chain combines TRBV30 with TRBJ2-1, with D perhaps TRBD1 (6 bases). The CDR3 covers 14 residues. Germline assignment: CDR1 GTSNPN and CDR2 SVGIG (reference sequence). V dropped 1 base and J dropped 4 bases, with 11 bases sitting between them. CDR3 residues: CAWSGTAEYNEQFF. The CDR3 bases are TGTGCCTGGAGTGGGACAGCGGAATACAATGAGCAGTTCTTC.

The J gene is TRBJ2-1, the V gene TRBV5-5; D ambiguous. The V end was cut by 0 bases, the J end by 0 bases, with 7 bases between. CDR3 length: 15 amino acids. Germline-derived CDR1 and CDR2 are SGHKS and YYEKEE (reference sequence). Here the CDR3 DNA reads TGTGCCAGCAGCTTGGCCTTGAGCTCCTACAATGAGCAGTTCTTC. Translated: CASSLALSSYNEQFF.